The T cell receptor (beta chain) under discussion was sequenced for a study of shared clonotypes between healthy human individuals. Study-wide context: The people who gave samples were two women and a few men aged 18 to 49. Each donor's CD8 memory used one plate, CD8 naive two, each CD4 subset three.

Terminally differentiated effector memory CD45RA+ cells were excluded from the naive CD8 cells, which were CD45RO-negative and positively selected for CCR7. As handled by the study authors: Quality scores were absent from the junction-only immunoSEQ sequences, so filtering differed. Assay used: immunoSEQ multiplex PCR; TCRdb lists only in-frame clones, some missing. The V and J calls and clone size were taken over from that table, and D and trimming were inferred from the DNA. Of a few million clones in the sample, 85% to 95% were seen once. Concerning this clone: As yet, its antigen is unknown.

General study points: Although depth was large, rarefaction showed that sequencing of the sorted subsets was incomplete.

The CDR3 totals 14 residues. The junction had 7 bases not matched to a gene; V was cut back by 4 bases and J by 5 bases. The V gene's germline CDR1 is SGDLS and CDR2 YYNGEE. The specimen sequenced was naive CD8+ T cells from PBMCs. The sequence was collected from a man younger than 30 in good health. Some clones in this sample may be carry-over from other donors' samples. This rearrangement joins TRBV9 to TRBJ2-3; 7 nucleotides line up with TRBD1. The CDR3 coding sequence is TGTGCCAGCAGCCCCGACAGGGTTGGAGATACGCAGTATTTT. Translation: CASSPDRVGDTQYF.